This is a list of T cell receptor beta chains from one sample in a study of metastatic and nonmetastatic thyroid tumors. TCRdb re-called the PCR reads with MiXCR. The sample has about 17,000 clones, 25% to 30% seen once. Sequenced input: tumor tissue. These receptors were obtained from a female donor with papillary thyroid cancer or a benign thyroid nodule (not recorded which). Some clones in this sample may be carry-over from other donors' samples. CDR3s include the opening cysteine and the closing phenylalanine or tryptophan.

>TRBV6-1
CASSLDRVSEQYF
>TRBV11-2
CASSLDRTEAFF
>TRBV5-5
CASSLDPASSNQPQHF
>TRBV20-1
CSAGGTSSDTQYF
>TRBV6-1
CAGKTQGGNTIYF
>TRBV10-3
CAISRTNTGELFF
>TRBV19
CASSVGLDQPQHF
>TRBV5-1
CASSSQGSGANVLTF
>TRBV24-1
CATSVAGNYGYTF
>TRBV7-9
CASSLMHFNEQFF
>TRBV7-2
CASSSQIGGANVLTF
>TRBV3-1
CASSQATKNIQYF
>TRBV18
CASSPATDSISGNTIYF
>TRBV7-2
CASSRRADTEAFF
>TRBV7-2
CASSFLISGNTIYF
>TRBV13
CASSFSQRVPDTQYF
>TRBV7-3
CASSLWGVNEQFF
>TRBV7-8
CASSLGPSAYSGANVLTF
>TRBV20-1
CSARVVDWPNEQFF
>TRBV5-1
CASSRGQPAGNTIYF
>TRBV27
CAGSSLAGGGTQYF
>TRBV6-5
CASSYQGAVGYTF
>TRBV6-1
CASSAQGGSYNEQFF